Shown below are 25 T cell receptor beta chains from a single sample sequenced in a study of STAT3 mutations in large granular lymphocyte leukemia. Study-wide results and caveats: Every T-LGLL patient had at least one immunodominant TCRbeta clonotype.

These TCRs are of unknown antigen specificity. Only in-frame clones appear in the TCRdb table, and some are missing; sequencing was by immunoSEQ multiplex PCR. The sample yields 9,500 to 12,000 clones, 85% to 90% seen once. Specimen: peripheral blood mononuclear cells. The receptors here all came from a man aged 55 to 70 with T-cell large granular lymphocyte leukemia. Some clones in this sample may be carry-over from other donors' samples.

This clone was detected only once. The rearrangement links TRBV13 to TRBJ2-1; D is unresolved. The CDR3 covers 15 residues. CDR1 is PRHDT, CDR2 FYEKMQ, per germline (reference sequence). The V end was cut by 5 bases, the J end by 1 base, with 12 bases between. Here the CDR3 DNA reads TGTGCCAGCAGCCTCCTGGCTTTTTCCTACAATGAGCAGTTCTTC. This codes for CASSLLAFSYNEQFF.

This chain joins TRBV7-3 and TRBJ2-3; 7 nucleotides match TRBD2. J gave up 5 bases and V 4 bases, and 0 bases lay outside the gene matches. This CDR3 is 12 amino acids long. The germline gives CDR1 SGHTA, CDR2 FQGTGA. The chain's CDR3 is CASSSGGDTQYF. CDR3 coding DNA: TGTGCCAGCAGCTCGGGGGGAGATACGCAGTATTTT.

The CDR3 reads CATLPGQPQFF. CDR3 sequence (DNA): TGTGCCACCCTGCCGGGACAGCCTCAGTTCTTC. The V and J genes are TRBV19 and TRBJ2-1, with 7 bases aligning to TRBD1. Looked up from germline, CDR1 is LNHDA and CDR2 is SQIVND (reference sequence). The CDR3 extends over 11 amino acids. Trimming cost V 10 bases and J 13 bases; bases outside gene matches: 10.

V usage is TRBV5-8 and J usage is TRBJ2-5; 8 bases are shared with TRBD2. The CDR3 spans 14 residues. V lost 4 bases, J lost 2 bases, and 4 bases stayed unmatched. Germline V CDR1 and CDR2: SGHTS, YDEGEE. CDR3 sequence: CASSRGGRQETQYF. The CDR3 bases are TGTGCCAGCAGCCGGGGGGGTCGACAAGAGACCCAGTACTTC.

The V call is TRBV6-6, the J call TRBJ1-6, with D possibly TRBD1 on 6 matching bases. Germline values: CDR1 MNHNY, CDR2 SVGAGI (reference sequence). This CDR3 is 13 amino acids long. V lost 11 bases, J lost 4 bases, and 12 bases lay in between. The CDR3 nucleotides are TGTGCCGGGCGAGGGGGTTATAATTCACCCCTCCACTTT. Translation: CAGRGGYNSPLHF.

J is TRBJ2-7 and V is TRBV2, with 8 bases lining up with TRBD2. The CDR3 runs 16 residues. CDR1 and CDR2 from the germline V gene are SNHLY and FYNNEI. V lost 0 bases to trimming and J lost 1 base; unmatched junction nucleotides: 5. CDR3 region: CASSEAALAASYEQYF. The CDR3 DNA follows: TGTGCCAGCAGTGAAGCGGCACTAGCGGCATCCTACGAGCAGTACTTC.

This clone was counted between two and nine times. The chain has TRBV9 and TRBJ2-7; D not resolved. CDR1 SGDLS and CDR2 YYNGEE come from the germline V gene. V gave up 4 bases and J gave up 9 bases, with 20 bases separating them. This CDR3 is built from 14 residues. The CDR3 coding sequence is TGTGCCAGCAGCCCTACCCCGGATGGAAACCTGCAGTACTTC. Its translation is CASSPTPDGNLQYF.

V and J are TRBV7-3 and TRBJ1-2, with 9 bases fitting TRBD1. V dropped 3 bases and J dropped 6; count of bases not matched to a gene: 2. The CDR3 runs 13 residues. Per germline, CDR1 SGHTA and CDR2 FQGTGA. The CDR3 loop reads CASSLGTGHGYTF. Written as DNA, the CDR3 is TGTGCCAGCAGCTTGGGGACAGGGCATGGCTACACCTTC.

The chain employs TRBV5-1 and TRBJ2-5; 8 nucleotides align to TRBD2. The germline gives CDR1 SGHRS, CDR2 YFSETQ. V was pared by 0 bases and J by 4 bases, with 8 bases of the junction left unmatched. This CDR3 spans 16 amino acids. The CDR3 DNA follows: TGCGCCAGCAGCTTGGCGGGGGCGGGAGGCGGAGAGACCCAGTACTTC. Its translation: CASSLAGAGGGETQYF.

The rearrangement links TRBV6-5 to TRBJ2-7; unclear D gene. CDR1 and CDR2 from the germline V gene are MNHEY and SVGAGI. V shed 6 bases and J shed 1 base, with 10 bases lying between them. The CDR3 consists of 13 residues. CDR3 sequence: CASSLSGSYEQYF. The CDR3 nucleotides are TGTGCCAGCAGCCTAAGTGGGTCCTACGAGCAGTACTTC.

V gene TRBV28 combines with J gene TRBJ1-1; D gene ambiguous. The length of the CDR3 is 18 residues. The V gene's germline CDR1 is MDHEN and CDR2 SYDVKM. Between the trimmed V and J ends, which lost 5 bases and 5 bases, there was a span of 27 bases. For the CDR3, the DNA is TGTGCCAGCAGTGATAATCCTTACGGTCACCTTGGGAATACTGAAGCTTTCTTT. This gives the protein CASSDNPYGHLGNTEAFF.

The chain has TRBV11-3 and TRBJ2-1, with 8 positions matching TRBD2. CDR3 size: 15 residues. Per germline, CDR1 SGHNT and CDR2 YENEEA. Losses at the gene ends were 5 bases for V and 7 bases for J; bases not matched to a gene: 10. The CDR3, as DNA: TGTGCCAGCAGCCATCGAGCGGGAGCTTCGAATGAGCAGTTCTTC. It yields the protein CASSHRAGASNEQFF.

This CDR3 reads CASSTGTGGSDTQYF. Written as DNA, the CDR3 is TGTGCCAGCAGCACCGGGACAGGGGGCTCAGATACGCAGTATTTT. The chain couples TRBV5-6 to TRBJ2-3; the match to TRBD1 covers 12 bases. CDR3 length equals 15 residues. Unmatched junction bases numbered 4, after V lost 4 bases and J lost 4 bases. Germline V lookup: CDR1 SGHDT, CDR2 YYEEEE. Using reference TRBV5-6 and TRBJ2-3 for the parts outside the CDR3, the full variable domain is DAGVTQSPTHLIKTRGQQVTLRCSPKSGHDTVSWYQQALGQGPQFIFQYYEEEERQRGNFPDRFSGHQFPNYSSELNVNALLLGDSALYLCASSTGTGGSDTQYFGPGTRLTVL.

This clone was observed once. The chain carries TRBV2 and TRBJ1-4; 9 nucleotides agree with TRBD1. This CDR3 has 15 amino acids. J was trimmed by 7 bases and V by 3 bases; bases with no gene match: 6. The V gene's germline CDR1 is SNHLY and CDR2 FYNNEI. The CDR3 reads CASSDIQGASEKLFF. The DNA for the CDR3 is TGTGCCAGCAGTGATATACAGGGGGCGAGTGAAAAACTGTTTTTT.

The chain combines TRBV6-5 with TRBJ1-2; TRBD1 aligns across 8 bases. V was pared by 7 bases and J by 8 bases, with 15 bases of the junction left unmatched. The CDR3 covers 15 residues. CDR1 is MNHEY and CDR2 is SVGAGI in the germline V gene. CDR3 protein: CASNDRGSKFGGYTF. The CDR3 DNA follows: TGTGCCAGCAACGACAGGGGTAGTAAATTTGGCGGCTACACCTTC.

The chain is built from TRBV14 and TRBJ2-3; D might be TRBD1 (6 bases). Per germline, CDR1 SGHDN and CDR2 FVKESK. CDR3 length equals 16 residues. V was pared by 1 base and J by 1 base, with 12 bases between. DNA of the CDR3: TGTGCCAGCAGCCAAGGACAGGTCCTGCGCACAGATACGCAGTATTTT. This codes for CASSQGQVLRTDTQYF.

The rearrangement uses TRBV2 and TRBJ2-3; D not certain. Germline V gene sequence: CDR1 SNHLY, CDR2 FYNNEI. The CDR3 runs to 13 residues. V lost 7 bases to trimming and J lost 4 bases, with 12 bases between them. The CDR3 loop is CASNPAYSDTQYF. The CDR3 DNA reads TGTGCCAGCAATCCAGCCTATTCAGATACGCAGTATTTT.

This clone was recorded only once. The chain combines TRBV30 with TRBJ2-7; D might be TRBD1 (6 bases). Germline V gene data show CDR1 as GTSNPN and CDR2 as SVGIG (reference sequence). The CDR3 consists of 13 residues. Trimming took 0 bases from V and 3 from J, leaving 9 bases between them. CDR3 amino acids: CAWSVSRGYEQYF. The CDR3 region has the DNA TGTGCCTGGAGTGTAAGCAGGGGCTACGAGCAGTACTTC.

CDR3 protein: CASSRPGHHNEQFF. The DNA for the CDR3 is TGTGCCAGTAGTAGACCGGGGCATCACAATGAGCAGTTCTTC. The chain links TRBV19 to TRBJ2-1; perhaps D is TRBD1 or TRBD2 (5 bases each). Germline V lookup: CDR1 LNHDA, CDR2 SQIVND (reference sequence). This CDR3 is 14 amino acids long. Between the trimmed V and J ends, which lost 4 bases and 5 bases, there was a span of 12 bases.

The CDR3 region has the DNA TGTGCCTGGAGTACAGACCGGTCGGCCCTGCAGTACTTC. Amino acids: CAWSTDRSALQYF. This chain uses TRBV30 with TRBJ2-7, with no clear D. V lost 2 bases, J lost 9 bases, and 17 bases lay in between. Per germline, CDR1 GTSNPN and CDR2 SVGIG (reference sequence). This CDR3 comprises 13 residues.

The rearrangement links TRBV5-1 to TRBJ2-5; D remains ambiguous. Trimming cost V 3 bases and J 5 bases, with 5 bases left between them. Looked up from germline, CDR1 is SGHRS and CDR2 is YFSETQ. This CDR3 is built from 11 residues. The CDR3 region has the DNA TGCGCCAGCAGCTGGCTGGAGACCCAGTACTTC. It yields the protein CASSWLETQYF.

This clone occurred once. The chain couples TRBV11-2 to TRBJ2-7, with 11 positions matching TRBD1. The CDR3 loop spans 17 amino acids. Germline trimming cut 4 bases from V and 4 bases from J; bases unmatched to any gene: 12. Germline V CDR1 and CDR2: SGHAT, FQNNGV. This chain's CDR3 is CASSSLSGDRGRYEQYF. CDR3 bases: TGTGCCAGCAGCTCCCTGAGTGGGGACAGGGGGAGGTACGAGCAGTACTTC.

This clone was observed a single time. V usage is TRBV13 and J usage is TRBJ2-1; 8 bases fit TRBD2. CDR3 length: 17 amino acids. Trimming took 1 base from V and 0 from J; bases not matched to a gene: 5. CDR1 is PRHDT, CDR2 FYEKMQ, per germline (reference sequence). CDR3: CASSLVGLAGSYNEQFF. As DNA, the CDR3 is TGTGCCAGCAGCTTAGTAGGCCTAGCGGGCTCCTACAATGAGCAGTTCTTC. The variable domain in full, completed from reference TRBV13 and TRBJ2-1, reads AAGVIQSPRHLIKEKRETATLKCYPIPRHDTVYWYQQGPGQDPQFLISFYEKMQSDKGSIPDRFSAQQFSDYHSELNMSSLELGDSALYFCASSLVGLAGSYNEQFFGPGTRLTVL.

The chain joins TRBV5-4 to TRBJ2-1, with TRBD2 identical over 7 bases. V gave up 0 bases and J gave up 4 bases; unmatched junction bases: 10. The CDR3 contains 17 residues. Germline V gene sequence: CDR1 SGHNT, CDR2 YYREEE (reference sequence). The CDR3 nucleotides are TGTGCCAGCAGCTTGGCCCCTGTGGGCGGGGGATACAATGAGCAGTTCTTC. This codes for CASSLAPVGGGYNEQFF.

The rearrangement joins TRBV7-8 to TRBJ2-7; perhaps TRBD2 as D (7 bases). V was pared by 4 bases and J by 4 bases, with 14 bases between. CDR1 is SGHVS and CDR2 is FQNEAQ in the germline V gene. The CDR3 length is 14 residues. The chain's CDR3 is CASSWGGREYEQYF. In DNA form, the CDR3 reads TGTGCCAGCAGCTGGGGGGGCAGGGAGTACGAGCAGTACTTC. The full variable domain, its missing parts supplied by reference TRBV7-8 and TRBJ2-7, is GAGVSQSPRYKVAKRGQDVALRCDPISGHVSLFWYQQALGQGPEFLTYFQNEAQLDKSGLPSDRFFAERPEGSVSTLKIQRTQQEDSAVYLCASSWGGREYEQYFGPGTRLTVT.